Listed below are T cell receptor beta chains from one sample, sequenced in a study of CD8+ T cells in alopecia areata. Sequenced by immunoSEQ multiplex PCR; TCRdb stores in-frame clones only, minus some. The repertoire holds hundreds of thousands of clones, over 45% seen once, with 0.75% to 0.95% in the top ten. Sequences were derived from CD4+ T cells sorted from blood, sampled at approximately week 51, from a patient treated with tofacitinib. These receptors originate from a human donor with alopecia areata. CDR3s include the opening cysteine and the closing phenylalanine or tryptophan. The D gene is left open where the match is weak. Only some rows state a clone size, as once, few, many or a class for expanded clones.

d_call: .
v_call: TRBV19
clone_size: .
j_call: TRBJ2-2
cdr3_aa: CASSQGATGELFF
cdr3_nt: TGTGCCAGTAGTCAGGGAGCCACCGGGGAGCTGTTTTTT

d_call: .
v_call: TRBV9
clone_size: .
j_call: TRBJ1-2
cdr3_aa: CASSVAPDPIGYTF
cdr3_nt: TGTGCCAGCAGCGTAGCTCCCGACCCCATTGGCTACACCTTC

d_call: .
v_call: TRBV2
clone_size: .
j_call: TRBJ1-6
cdr3_aa: CASSAPGGTYNSPLHF
cdr3_nt: TGTGCCAGCAGTGCCCCCGGCGGAACGTATAATTCACCCCTCCACTTT

d_call: .
v_call: TRBV5-1
clone_size: few
j_call: TRBJ2-1
cdr3_aa: CASSLDLSSYNEQFF
cdr3_nt: TGCGCCAGCAGCTTGGACTTGAGCTCCTACAATGAGCAGTTCTTC

d_call: .
v_call: TRBV5-1
clone_size: .
j_call: TRBJ2-5
cdr3_aa: CASSLERWQAEETQYF
cdr3_nt: TGCGCCAGCAGCTTGGAGAGGTGGCAGGCCGAAGAGACCCAGTACTTC

d_call: .
v_call: TRBV14
clone_size: few
j_call: TRBJ2-7
cdr3_aa: CASSQASSYEQYF
cdr3_nt: TGTGCCAGCAGCCAAGCCAGCTCCTACGAGCAGTACTTC

d_call: .
v_call: TRBV27
clone_size: once
j_call: TRBJ1-1
cdr3_aa: CASSFRGPESTEAFF
cdr3_nt: TGTGCCAGCAGTTTCCGGGGACCTGAGAGCACTGAAGCTTTCTTT

d_call: .
v_call: TRBV29-1
clone_size: .
j_call: TRBJ2-2
cdr3_aa: CSVGEGRHEDNHGELFF
cdr3_nt: TGCAGCGTGGGGGAAGGACGACACGAGGACAACCACGGGGAGCTGTTTTTT

d_call: TRBD1
v_call: TRBV23-1
clone_size: .
j_call: TRBJ1-5
cdr3_aa: CASSHNRGHQPQHF
cdr3_nt: TGCGCCAGCAGTCACAACAGGGGGCATCAGCCCCAGCATTTT

d_call: TRBD1
v_call: TRBV7-9
clone_size: .
j_call: TRBJ2-3
cdr3_aa: CASSLGQGVTDTQYF
cdr3_nt: TGTGCCAGCAGCTTAGGGCAGGGGGTTACAGATACGCAGTATTTT

d_call: .
v_call: TRBV7-9
clone_size: .
j_call: TRBJ1-3
cdr3_aa: CASSSVSGNTIYF
cdr3_nt: TGTGCCAGCAGCTCAGTTTCTGGAAACACCATATATTTT

d_call: TRBD1
v_call: TRBV7-9
clone_size: .
j_call: TRBJ1-2
cdr3_aa: CASKGTGSSYTF
cdr3_nt: TGTGCCAGCAAGGGGACAGGGAGTAGCTACACCTTC

d_call: .
v_call: TRBV29-1
clone_size: few
j_call: TRBJ1-4
cdr3_aa: CSARFGWEKLFF
cdr3_nt: TGCAGCGCCAGATTTGGGTGGGAAAAACTGTTTTTT

d_call: .
v_call: TRBV29-1
clone_size: few
j_call: TRBJ2-3
cdr3_aa: CSVAYSSTDTQYF
cdr3_nt: TGCAGCGTTGCTTATTCTAGCACAGATACGCAGTATTTT

d_call: TRBD1
v_call: TRBV5-8
clone_size: .
j_call: TRBJ2-5
cdr3_aa: CASSIQGFQETQYF
cdr3_nt: TGTGCCAGCAGCATACAGGGGTTCCAAGAGACCCAGTACTTC

d_call: .
v_call: TRBV30
clone_size: .
j_call: TRBJ2-3
cdr3_aa: CAWSVVGWTSTDTQYF
cdr3_nt: TGTGCCTGGAGTGTAGTTGGCTGGACTAGCACAGATACGCAGTATTTT

d_call: .
v_call: TRBV29-1
clone_size: .
j_call: TRBJ1-1
cdr3_aa: CTVSGGRGNTEAFF
cdr3_nt: TGCACCGTCAGCGGGGGTAGGGGGAACACTGAAGCTTTCTTT

d_call: .
v_call: TRBV29-1
clone_size: .
j_call: TRBJ2-5
cdr3_aa: CSVRDLRETQYF
cdr3_nt: TGCAGCGTTCGGGACCTCCGAGAGACCCAGTACTTC

d_call: TRBD1
v_call: TRBV30
clone_size: .
j_call: TRBJ1-1
cdr3_aa: CALGRGLNTEAFF
cdr3_nt: TGTGCCCTGGGTAGGGGGCTGAACACTGAAGCTTTCTTT

d_call: .
v_call: TRBV29-1
clone_size: .
j_call: TRBJ1-2
cdr3_aa: CSVVQTLNYGYTF
cdr3_nt: TGCAGCGTTGTACAGACCTTAAACTATGGCTACACCTTC

d_call: .
v_call: TRBV19
clone_size: .
j_call: TRBJ2-3
cdr3_aa: CAISTGSTDTQYF
cdr3_nt: TGTGCCATTTCGACGGGTAGCACAGATACGCAGTATTTT

d_call: .
v_call: TRBV2
clone_size: .
j_call: TRBJ2-1
cdr3_aa: CASSDSLLNEQFF
cdr3_nt: TGTGCCAGCAGTGATTCGCTTCTCAATGAGCAGTTCTTC

d_call: .
v_call: TRBV2
clone_size: few
j_call: TRBJ2-1
cdr3_aa: CASDLSAYNEQFF
cdr3_nt: TGTGCCAGCGACCTTTCCGCTTACAATGAGCAGTTCTTC

d_call: .
v_call: TRBV5-1
clone_size: .
j_call: TRBJ2-6
cdr3_aa: CASSSDLSGANVLTF
cdr3_nt: TGCGCCAGCAGCTCCGACCTCTCTGGGGCCAACGTCCTGACTTTC